This T cell receptor beta chain is from a study of T cell clones after liver transplantation. In the study overall: TCRbeta sequencing after a pre-transplant mixed lymphocyte reaction identified graft-donor-reactive clones, later tracked in post-transplant blood.

This clone was seen just once. The data were produced by immunoSEQ multiplex PCR, yet TCRdb's version contains in-frame clones alone and is incomplete. The sample shows some 110,000 clones, around nine tenths of them seen only once. The sequences come from CD4+ T cells from blood, collected 12 months after liver transplant. This TCR was recovered from a human patient who received a liver transplant. The graft donor may be the source of some T cells.

The CDR3 DNA reads TGTGCCAGCAGCGTAGGGGGCCGCACAGATACGCAGTATTTT. It encodes CASSVGGRTDTQYF. The chain has TRBV9 and TRBJ2-3; D is perhaps TRBD1 (5 bases). Germline V gene sequence: CDR1 SGDLS, CDR2 YYNGEE. CDR3 size: 14 residues. V shed 0 bases and J shed 1 base, with 6 bases lying between them.